The sequence of this TCR beta chain was determined in a study of blood T cells in healthy people across ages. Trimming left V 4 bases short and J 8 bases short, with 12 bases between. The CDR3 consists of 13 residues. Through a sample-barcoded 5' primer and a J-beta primer mix, a second PCR was run for roughly 6 to 12 cycles. TCRdb re-analysed the 5' RACE reads in MiXCR, keeping a single row per CDR3 protein. The sample has 1 million or so distinct CDR3 sequences, approximately 25% seen once. This sample also appeared in a second study, on T cells of mothers and their children. That source notes: Regardless of relatedness, pairs show thymic selection shaping TCR recombination output in a similar manner.

The chain recombines TRBV12-3 or TRBV12-4 with TRBJ2-4; D may correspond to TRBD1 or TRBD2 (5 bases each). The sequenced sample consisted of blood. The sequence was collected from a girl aged 2 to 9 in good health. CDR3 protein: CASSSRGEDIQYF. The DNA for the CDR3 is TGTGCCAGCAGTTCAAGGGGAGAGGACATTCAGTACTTC.